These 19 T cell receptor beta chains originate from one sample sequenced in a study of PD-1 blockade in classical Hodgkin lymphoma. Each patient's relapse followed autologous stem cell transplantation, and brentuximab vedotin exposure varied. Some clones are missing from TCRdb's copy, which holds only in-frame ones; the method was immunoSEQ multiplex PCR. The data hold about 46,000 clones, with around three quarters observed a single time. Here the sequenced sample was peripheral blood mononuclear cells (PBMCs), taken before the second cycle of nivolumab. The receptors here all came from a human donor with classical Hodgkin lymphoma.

The CDR3 spells CASRRDVTYNEQFF. The CDR3 nucleotides are TGTGCCAGCAGAAGGGACGTAACATACAATGAGCAGTTCTTC. The chain links TRBV6-5 to TRBJ2-1, with D perhaps given as TRBD1 or TRBD2 (5 bases each). The V and J ends lost 6 bases and 4 bases respectively, with 13 bases between them. Germline values: CDR1 MNHEY, CDR2 SVGAGI. This CDR3 has 14 amino acids.

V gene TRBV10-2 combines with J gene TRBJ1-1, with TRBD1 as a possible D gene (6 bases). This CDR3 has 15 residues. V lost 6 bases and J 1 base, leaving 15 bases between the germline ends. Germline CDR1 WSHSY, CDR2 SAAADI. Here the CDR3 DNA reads TGCGCCAGCAGCGGGCTCGGGGGGCGGAACACTGAAGCTTTCTTT. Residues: CASSGLGGRNTEAFF.

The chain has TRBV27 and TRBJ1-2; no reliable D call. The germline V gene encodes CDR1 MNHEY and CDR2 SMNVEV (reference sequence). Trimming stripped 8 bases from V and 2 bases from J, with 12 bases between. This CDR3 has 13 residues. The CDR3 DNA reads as TGTGCCAGCCGTAGAGGATCAAACTATGGCTACACCTTC. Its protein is CASRRGSNYGYTF.

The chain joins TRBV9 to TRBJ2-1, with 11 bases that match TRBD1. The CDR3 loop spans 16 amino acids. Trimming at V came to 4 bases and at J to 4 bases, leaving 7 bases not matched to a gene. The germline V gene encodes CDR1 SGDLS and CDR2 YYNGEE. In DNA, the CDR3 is TGTGCCAGCAGCTCGTCTCGGGACAGGGGGTACAATGAGCAGTTCTTC. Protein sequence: CASSSSRDRGYNEQFF.

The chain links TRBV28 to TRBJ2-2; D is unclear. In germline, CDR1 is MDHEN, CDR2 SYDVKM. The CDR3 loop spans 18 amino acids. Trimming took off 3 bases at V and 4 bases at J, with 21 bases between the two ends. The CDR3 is CASSFPVVKEKGTGELFF. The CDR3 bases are TGTGCCAGCAGTTTCCCCGTTGTTAAGGAAAAGGGCACCGGGGAGCTGTTTTTT.

For the CDR3, the DNA is TGTGCCAGCAGTTCCGGGACAGGGAGGTACGAGCAGTACTTC. Translated, it gives CASSSGTGRYEQYF. The J gene is TRBJ2-7, the V gene TRBV27; 9 bases agree with TRBD1. The CDR3 runs 14 residues. Germline V gene sequence: CDR1 MNHEY, CDR2 SMNVEV (reference sequence). The V segment lost 4 bases and the J segment 4 bases; nucleotides outside the gene matches: 5.

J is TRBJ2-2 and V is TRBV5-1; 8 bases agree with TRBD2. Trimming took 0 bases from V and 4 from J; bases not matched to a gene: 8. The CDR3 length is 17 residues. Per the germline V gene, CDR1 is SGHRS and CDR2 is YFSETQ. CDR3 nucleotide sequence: TGCGCCAGCAGCTTGGCGGGGGGGCATACGGGCACCGGGGAGCTGTTTTTT. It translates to CASSLAGGHTGTGELFF.

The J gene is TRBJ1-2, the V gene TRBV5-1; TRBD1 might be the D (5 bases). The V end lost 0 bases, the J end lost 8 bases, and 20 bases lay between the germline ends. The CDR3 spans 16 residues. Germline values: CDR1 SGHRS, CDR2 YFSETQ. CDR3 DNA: TGCGCCAGCAGCTTGGGGCAGGGTATAGCGGCCGGAGGCTACACCTTC. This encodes CASSLGQGIAAGGYTF. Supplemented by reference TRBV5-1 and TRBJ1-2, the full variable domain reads KAGVTQTPRYLIKTRGQQVTLSCSPISGHRSVSWYQQTPGQGLQFLFEYFSETQRNKGNFPGRFSGRQFSNSRSEMNVSTLELGDSALYLCASSLGQGIAAGGYTFGSGTRLTVV.

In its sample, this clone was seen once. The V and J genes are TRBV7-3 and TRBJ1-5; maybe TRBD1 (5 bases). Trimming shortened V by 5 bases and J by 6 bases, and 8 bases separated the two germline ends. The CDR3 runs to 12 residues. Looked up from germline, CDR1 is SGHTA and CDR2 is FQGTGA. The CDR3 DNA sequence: TGTGCCAGCAGCCCCCAGGGTCAGCCCCAGCATTTT. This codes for CASSPQGQPQHF. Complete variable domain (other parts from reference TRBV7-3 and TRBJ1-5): GAGVSQTPSNKVTEKGKYVELRCDPISGHTALYWYRQSLGQGPEFLIYFQGTGAADDSGLPNDRFFAVRPEGSVSTLKIQRTERGDSAVYLCASSPQGQPQHFGDGTRLSIL.

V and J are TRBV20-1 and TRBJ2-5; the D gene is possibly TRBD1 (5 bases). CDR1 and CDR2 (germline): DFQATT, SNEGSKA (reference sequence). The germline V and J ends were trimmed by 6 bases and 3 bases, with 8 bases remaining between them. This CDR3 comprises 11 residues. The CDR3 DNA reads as TGCAGTGCCGAAGGGGAAGAGACCCAGTACTTC. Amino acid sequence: CSAEGEETQYF.

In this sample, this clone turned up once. The CDR3 loop reads CASSLVSPGLSLTGELFF. The CDR3 region has the DNA TGTGCCAGCAGTCTCGTCTCACCGGGACTATCTCTCACCGGGGAGCTGTTTTTT. The V call is TRBV27, the J call TRBJ2-2; 7 bases fit TRBD2. Germline CDR1 is MNHEY and CDR2 is SMNVEV (reference sequence). Unmatched junction bases numbered 16, after V lost 5 bases and J lost 4 bases. CDR3 length equals 18 residues.

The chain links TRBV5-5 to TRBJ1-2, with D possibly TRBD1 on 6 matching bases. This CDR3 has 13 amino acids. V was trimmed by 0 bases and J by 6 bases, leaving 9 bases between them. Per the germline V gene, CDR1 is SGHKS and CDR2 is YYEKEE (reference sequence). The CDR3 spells CASSLVRGHGYTF. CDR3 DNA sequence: TGTGCCAGCAGCTTGGTACGGGGGCATGGCTACACCTTC.

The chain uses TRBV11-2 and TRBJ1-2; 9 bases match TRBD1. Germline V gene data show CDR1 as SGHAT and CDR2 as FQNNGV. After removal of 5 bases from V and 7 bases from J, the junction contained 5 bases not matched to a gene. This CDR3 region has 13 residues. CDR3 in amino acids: CASSPDRGGGYTF. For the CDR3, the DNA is TGTGCCAGCAGCCCAGACAGGGGGGGTGGCTACACCTTC. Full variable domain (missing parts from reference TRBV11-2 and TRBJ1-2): EAGVAQSPRYKIIEKRQSVAFWCNPISGHATLYWYQQILGQGPKLLIQFQNNGVVDDSQLPKDRFSAERLKGVDSTLKIQPAKLEDSAVYLCASSPDRGGGYTFGSGTRLTVV.

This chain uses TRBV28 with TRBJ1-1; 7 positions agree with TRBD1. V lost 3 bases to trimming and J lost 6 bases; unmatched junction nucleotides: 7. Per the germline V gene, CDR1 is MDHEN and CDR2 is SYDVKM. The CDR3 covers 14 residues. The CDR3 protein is CASSLQDRDPEAFF. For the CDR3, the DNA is TGTGCCAGCAGTTTGCAAGACAGGGACCCTGAAGCTTTCTTT.

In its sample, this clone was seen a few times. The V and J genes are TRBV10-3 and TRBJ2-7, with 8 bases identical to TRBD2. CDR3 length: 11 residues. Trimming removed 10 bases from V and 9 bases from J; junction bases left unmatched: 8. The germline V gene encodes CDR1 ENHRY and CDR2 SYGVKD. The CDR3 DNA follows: TGTGCCAGTGGAGCGGGGGTCACGCAGTACTTC. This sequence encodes CASGAGVTQYF.

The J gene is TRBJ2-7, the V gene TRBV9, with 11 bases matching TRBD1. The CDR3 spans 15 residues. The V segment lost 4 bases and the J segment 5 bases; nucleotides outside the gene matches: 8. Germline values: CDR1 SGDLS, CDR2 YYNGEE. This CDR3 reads CASSPRDRGVHEQYF. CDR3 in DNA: TGTGCCAGCAGCCCACGGGACAGGGGGGTCCACGAGCAGTACTTC.

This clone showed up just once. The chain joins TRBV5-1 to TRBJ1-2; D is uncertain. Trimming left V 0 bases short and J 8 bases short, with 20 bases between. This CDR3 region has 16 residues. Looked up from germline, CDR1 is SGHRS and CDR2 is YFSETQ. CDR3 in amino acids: CASSLAGVTPGGGYTF. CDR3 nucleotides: TGCGCCAGCAGCTTGGCCGGGGTAACACCCGGAGGAGGCTACACCTTC.

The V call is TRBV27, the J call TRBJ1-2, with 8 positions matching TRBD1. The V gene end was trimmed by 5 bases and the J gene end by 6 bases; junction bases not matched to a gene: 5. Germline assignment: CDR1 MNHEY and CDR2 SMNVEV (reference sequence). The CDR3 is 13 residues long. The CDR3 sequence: CASSPDRGDGYTF. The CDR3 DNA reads TGTGCCAGCAGTCCCGACAGGGGTGATGGCTACACCTTC.

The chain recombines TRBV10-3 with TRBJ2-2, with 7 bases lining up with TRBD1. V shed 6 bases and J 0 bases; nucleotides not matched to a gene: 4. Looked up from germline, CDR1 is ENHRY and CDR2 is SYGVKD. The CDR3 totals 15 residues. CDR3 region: CAISRQGANTGELFF. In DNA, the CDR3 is TGTGCCATCAGCAGACAGGGCGCGAACACCGGGGAGCTGTTTTTT.